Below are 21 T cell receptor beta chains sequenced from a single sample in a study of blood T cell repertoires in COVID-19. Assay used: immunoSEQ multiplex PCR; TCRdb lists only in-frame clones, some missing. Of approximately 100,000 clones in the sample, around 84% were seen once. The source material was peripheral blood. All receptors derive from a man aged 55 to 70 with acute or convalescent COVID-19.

CDR3 amino acids: CAISNKGDTEAFF. In nucleotides, the CDR3 is TGTGCCATCAGTAACAAGGGGGACACTGAAGCTTTCTTT. The chain combines TRBV10-3 with TRBJ1-1; D might be TRBD1 (6 bases). V was cut by 5 bases and J by 3 bases, with 10 bases left in between. The length of the CDR3 is 13 residues. The germline gives CDR1 ENHRY, CDR2 SYGVKD.

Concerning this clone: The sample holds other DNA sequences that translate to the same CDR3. CDR3 loop: CASSLGQGYGYTF. DNA for the CDR3: TGTGCCAGCAGCTTAGGGCAGGGCTATGGCTACACCTTC. The rearrangement uses TRBV7-2 and TRBJ1-2, with D perhaps TRBD1 (5 bases). The V gene's germline CDR1 is SGHTA and CDR2 FQGNSA. The CDR3 contains 13 residues. The V end lost 1 base, the J end lost 4 bases, and 7 bases lay between the germline ends.

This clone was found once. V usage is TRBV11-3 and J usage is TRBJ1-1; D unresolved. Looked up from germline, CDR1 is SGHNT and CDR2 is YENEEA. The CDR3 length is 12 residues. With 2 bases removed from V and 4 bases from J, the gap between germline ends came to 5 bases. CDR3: CASSLSSTEAFF. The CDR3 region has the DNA TGTGCCAGCAGCTTATCGAGCACTGAAGCTTTCTTT.

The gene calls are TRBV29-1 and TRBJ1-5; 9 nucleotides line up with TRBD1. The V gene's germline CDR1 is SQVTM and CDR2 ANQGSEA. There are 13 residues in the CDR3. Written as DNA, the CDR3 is TGCAACTCCTCGACAGGGGGGGATCAGCCCCAGCATTTT. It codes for CNSSTGGDQPQHF. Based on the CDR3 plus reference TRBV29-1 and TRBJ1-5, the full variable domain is SAVISQKPSRDICQRGTSLTIQCQVDSQVTMMFWYRQQPGQSLTLIATANQGSEATYESGFVIDKFPISRPNLTFSTLTVSNMSPEDSSIYLCNSSTGGDQPQHFGDGTRLSIL.

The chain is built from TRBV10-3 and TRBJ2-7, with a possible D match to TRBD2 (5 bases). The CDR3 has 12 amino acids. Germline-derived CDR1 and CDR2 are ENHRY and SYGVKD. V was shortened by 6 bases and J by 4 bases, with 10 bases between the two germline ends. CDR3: CAISETGYEQYF. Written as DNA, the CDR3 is TGTGCCATCAGCGAGACGGGATACGAGCAGTACTTC.

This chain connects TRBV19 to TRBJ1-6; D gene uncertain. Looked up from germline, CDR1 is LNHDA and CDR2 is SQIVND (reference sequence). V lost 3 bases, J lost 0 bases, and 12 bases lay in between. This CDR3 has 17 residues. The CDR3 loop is CASSIFSGSSYNSPLHF. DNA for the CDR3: TGTGCCAGTAGTATTTTTTCGGGGAGCTCCTATAATTCACCCCTCCACTTT.

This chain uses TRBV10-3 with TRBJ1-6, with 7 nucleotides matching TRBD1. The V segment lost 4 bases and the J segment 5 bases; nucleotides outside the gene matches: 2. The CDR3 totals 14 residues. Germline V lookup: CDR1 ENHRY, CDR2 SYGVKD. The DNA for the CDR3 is TGTGCCATCAGTGCAGGGGGAGATAATTCACCCCTCCACTTT. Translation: CAISAGGDNSPLHF.

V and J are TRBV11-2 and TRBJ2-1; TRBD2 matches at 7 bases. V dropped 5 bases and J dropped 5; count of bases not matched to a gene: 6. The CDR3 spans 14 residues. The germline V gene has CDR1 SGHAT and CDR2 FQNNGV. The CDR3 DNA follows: TGTGCCAGCAGCCGAGCGGGGCCTAACAATGAGCAGTTCTTC. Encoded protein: CASSRAGPNNEQFF. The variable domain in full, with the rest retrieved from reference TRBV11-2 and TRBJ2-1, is EAGVAQSPRYKIIEKRQSVAFWCNPISGHATLYWYQQILGQGPKLLIQFQNNGVVDDSQLPKDRFSAERLKGVDSTLKIQPAKLEDSAVYLCASSRAGPNNEQFFGPGTRLTVL.

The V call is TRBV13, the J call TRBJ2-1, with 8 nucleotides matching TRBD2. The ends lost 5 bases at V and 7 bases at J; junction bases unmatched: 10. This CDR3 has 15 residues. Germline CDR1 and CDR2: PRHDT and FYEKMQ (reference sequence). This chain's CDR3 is CASSPILRLANEQFF. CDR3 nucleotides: TGTGCCAGCAGCCCTATATTGCGACTAGCGAATGAGCAGTTCTTC.

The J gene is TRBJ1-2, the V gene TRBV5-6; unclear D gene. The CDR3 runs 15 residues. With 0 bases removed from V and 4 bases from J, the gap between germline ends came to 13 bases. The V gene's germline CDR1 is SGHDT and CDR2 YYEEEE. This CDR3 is CASSLVADTFYGYTF. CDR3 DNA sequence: TGTGCCAGCAGCTTGGTGGCAGACACCTTCTATGGCTACACCTTC. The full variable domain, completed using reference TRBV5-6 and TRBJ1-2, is DAGVTQSPTHLIKTRGQQVTLRCSPKSGHDTVSWYQQALGQGPQFIFQYYEEEERQRGNFPDRFSGHQFPNYSSELNVNALLLGDSALYLCASSLVADTFYGYTFGSGTRLTVV.

CDR3 residues: CASSDHRANIQYF. The DNA for the CDR3 is TGTGCCAGCAGCGACCACAGGGCCAACATTCAGTACTTC. The J gene is TRBJ2-4, the V gene TRBV7-2; D might be TRBD1 (6 bases). This CDR3 has 13 amino acids. Germline V lookup: CDR1 SGHTA, CDR2 FQGNSA. V was clipped by 5 bases and J by 7 bases, with 12 bases between them.

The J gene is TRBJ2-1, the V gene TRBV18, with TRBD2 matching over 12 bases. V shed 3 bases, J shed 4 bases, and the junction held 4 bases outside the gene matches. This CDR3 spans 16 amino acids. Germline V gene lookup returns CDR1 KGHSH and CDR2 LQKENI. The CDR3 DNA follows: TGTGCCAGCTCACCTCGGACTAGCGGGGCGTACAATGAGCAGTTCTTC. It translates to CASSPRTSGAYNEQFF.

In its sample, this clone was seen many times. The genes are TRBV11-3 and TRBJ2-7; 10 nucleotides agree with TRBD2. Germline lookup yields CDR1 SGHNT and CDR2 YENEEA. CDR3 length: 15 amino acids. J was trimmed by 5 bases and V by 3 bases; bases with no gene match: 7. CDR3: CASSFGLAGADEQYF. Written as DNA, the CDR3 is TGTGCCAGCAGCTTCGGCCTAGCGGGAGCAGACGAGCAGTACTTC. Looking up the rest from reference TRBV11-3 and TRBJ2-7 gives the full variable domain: EAGVVQSPRYKIIEKKQPVAFWCNPISGHNTLYWYLQNLGQGPELLIRYENEEAVDDSQLPKDRFSAERLKGVDSTLKIQPAELGDSAVYLCASSFGLAGADEQYFGPGTRLTVT.

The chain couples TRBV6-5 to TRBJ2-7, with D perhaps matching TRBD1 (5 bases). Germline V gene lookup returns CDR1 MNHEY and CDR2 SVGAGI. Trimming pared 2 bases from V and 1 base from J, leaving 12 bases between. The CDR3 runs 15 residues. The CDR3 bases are TGTGCCAGCAGTTACATGAGGACACTTTCCTACGAGCAGTACTTC. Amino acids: CASSYMRTLSYEQYF.

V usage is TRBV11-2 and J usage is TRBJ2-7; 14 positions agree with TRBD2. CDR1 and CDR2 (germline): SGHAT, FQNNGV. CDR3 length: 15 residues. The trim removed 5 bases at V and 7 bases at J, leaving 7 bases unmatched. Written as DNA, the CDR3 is TGTGCCAGCAGCCCCCCGGGACTAGCGGGAGATGAGCAGTACTTC. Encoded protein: CASSPPGLAGDEQYF.

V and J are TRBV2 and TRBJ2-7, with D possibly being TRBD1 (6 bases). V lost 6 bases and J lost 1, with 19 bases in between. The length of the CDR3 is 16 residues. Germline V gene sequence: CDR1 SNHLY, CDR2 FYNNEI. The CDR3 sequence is CASRPQGGRASYEQYF. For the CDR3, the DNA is TGTGCCAGCAGACCCCAAGGGGGACGCGCATCCTACGAGCAGTACTTC.

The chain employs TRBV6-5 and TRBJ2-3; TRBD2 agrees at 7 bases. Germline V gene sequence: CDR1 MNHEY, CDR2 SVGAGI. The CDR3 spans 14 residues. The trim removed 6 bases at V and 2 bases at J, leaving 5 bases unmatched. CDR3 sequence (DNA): TGTGCCAGCAGCCTCGGGAGGCCCACAGATACGCAGTATTTT. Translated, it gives CASSLGRPTDTQYF.

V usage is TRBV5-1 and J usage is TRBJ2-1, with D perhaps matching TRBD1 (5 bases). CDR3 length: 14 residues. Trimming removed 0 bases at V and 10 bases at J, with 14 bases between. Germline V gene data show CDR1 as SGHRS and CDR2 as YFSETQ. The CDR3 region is CASSLDPQGGEQFF. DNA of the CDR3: TGCGCCAGCAGCTTGGACCCCCAGGGTGGAGAGCAGTTCTTC.

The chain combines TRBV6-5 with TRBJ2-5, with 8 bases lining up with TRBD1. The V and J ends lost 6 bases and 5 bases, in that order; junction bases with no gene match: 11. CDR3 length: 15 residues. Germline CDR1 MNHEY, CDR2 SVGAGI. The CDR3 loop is CASSRPLDRAETQYF. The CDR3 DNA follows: TGTGCCAGCAGCCGACCCCTGGACAGGGCGGAGACCCAGTACTTC.

The DNA for the CDR3 is TGTGCCAGCAGCGGCGGGAGGCGCTCCTACAATGAGCAGTTCTTC. Its protein product is CASSGGRRSYNEQFF. The rearrangement joins TRBV13 to TRBJ2-1; TRBD2 matches at 8 bases. This CDR3 contains 15 residues. CDR1 PRHDT and CDR2 FYEKMQ come from the germline V gene (reference sequence). Trimming at V came to 5 bases and at J to 0 bases, leaving 3 bases not matched to a gene.

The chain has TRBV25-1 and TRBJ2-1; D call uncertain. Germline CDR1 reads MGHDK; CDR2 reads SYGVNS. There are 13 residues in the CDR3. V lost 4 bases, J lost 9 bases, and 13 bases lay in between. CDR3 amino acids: CASSGFSGGEQFF. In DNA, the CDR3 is TGTGCCAGCAGTGGTTTTTCCGGCGGTGAGCAGTTCTTC.